This TCR beta chain was observed in a study of blood T cell repertoires in COVID-19. The CDR3 is 14 amino acids. Germline V gene sequence: CDR1 MNHEY, CDR2 SVGEGT. Trimming at V came to 5 bases and at J to 9 bases, leaving 10 bases not matched to a gene. Only a few counts were recorded for this clone. Per the original methods: Reference gene primer amplification yielded estimated nucleated cell counts. Generated by immunoSEQ multiplex PCR, the TCRdb table keeps only in-frame clones and is missing some. V, J and clone size were drawn from that table, and D and trimming were deduced from the DNA. Here the sample spans about 250,000 clones, about 88% being singletons.

Sequencing used peripheral blood. The clonotype was recovered from a middle-aged woman who had recovered from COVID-19. V is TRBV6-2 or TRBV6-3 and J is TRBJ1-5; TRBD1 aligns across 7 bases. The CDR3 DNA reads as TGTGCCAGCAGTCAAAGACAGGGTAATTGGCCCCAGCATTTT. It translates to CASSQRQGNWPQHF.